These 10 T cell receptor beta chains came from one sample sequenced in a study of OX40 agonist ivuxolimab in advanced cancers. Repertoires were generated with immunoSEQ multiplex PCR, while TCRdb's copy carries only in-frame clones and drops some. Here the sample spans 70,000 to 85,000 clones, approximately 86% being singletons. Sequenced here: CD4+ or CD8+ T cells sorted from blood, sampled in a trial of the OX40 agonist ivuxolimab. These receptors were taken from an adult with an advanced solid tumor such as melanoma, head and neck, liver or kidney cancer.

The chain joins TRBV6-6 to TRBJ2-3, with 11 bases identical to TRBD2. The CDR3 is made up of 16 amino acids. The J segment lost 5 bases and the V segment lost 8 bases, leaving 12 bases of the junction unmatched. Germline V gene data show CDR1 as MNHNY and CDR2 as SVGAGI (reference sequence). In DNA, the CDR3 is TGTGCCAGCGCCAGTCCGACTAGCGGGGTAGGAGATACGCAGTATTTT. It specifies CASASPTSGVGDTQYF.

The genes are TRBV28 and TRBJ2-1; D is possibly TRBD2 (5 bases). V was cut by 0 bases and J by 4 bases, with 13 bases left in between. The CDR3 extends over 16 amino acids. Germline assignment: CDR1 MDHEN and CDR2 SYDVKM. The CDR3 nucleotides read TGTGCCAGCAGTTTATGGAAACCCTCGGGGTACAATGAGCAGTTCTTC. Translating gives CASSLWKPSGYNEQFF. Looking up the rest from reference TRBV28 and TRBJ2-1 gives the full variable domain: DVKVTQSSRYLVKRTGEKVFLECVQDMDHENMFWYRQDPGLGLRLIYFSYDVKMKEKGDIPEGYSVSREKKERFSLILESASTNQTSMYLCASSLWKPSGYNEQFFGPGTRLTVL.

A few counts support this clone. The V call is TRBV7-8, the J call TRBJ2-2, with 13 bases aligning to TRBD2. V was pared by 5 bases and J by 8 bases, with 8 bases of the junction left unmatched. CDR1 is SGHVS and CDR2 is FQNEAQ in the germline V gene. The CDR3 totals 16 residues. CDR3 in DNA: TGTGCCAGCAGCCCAACTAGCGGGAGGGCCTCTGGGGAGCTGTTTTTT. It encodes CASSPTSGRASGELFF.

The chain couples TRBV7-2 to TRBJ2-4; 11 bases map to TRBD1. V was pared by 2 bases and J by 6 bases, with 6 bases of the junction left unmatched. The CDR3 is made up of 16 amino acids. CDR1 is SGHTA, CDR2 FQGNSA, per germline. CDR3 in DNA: TGTGCCAGCAGCTTACGGAGGGACAGGGGGGGAAACATTCAGTACTTC. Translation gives CASSLRRDRGGNIQYF.

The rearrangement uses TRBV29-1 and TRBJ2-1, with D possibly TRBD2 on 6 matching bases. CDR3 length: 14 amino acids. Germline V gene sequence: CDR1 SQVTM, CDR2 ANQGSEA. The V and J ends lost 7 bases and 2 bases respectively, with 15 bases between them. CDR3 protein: CSARVRGPYNEQFF. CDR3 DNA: TGCAGCGCCCGCGTGCGGGGTCCCTACAATGAGCAGTTCTTC.

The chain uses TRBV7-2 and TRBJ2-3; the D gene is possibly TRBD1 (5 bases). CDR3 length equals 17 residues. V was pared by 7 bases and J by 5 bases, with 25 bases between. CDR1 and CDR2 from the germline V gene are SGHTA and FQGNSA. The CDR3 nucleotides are TGTGCCAGCACCGAAAATCAACCTTCAGGGTTGGGAGATACGCAGTATTTT. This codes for CASTENQPSGLGDTQYF.

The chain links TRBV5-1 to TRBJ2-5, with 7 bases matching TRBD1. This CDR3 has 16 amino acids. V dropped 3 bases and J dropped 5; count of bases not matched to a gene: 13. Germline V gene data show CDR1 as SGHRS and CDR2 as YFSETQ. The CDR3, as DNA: TGCGCCAGCAGCTCCCAGACAGGGATCTTTCGGGAGACCCAGTACTTC. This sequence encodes CASSSQTGIFRETQYF.

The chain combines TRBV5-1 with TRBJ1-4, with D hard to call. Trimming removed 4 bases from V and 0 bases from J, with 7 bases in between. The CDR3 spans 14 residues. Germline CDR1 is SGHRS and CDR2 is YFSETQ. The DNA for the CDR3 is TGCGCCAGCAGCCCCCGGGCAACTAATGAAAAACTGTTTTTT. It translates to CASSPRATNEKLFF.

CDR3 residues: CASSRRLAGIYEQYF. DNA for the CDR3: TGTGCCAGCAGCCGTCGACTAGCGGGGATCTACGAGCAGTACTTC. V gene TRBV5-6 combines with J gene TRBJ2-7; 11 positions agree with TRBD2. This CDR3 is built from 15 residues. V trimming: 4 bases; J trimming: 3 bases; junction bases outside the gene matches: 6. CDR1 is SGHDT, CDR2 YYEEEE, per germline.

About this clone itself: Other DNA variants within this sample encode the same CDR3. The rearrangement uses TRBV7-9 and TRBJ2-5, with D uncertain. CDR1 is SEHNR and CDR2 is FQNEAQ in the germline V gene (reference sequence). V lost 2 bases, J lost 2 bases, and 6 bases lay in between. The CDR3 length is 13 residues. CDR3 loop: CASSLHPQETQYF. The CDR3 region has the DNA TGTGCCAGCAGCTTACACCCGCAAGAGACCCAGTACTTC.